This T cell receptor (beta chain) stems from a study of blood T cells in healthy people across ages. There are a few counts of this clonotype. Primed by a sample-barcoded 5' primer and a J-beta primer mix, a second PCR proceeded for roughly 6 to 12 cycles. TCRdb independently ran MiXCR on the 5' RACE reads; one entry per CDR3 protein. The profile covers over 1.5 million distinct CDR3 sequences, with 49% appearing a single time and 2% to 2.5% taken by the ten largest. With 4 bases clipped from V and 0 bases from J, the junction kept 5 bases outside the gene matches. The germline V gene has CDR1 SGHTS and CDR2 YDEGEE. This CDR3 region has 16 residues.

Sample: blood. This TCR was recovered from a woman aged 40 to 49 in good health. This rearrangement joins TRBV5-8 to TRBJ2-4; TRBD2 aligns across 9 bases. The CDR3: CASSHSGGLAKNIQYF. Written as DNA, the CDR3 is TGTGCCAGCAGCCATAGCGGGGGCCTAGCCAAAAACATTCAGTACTTC.